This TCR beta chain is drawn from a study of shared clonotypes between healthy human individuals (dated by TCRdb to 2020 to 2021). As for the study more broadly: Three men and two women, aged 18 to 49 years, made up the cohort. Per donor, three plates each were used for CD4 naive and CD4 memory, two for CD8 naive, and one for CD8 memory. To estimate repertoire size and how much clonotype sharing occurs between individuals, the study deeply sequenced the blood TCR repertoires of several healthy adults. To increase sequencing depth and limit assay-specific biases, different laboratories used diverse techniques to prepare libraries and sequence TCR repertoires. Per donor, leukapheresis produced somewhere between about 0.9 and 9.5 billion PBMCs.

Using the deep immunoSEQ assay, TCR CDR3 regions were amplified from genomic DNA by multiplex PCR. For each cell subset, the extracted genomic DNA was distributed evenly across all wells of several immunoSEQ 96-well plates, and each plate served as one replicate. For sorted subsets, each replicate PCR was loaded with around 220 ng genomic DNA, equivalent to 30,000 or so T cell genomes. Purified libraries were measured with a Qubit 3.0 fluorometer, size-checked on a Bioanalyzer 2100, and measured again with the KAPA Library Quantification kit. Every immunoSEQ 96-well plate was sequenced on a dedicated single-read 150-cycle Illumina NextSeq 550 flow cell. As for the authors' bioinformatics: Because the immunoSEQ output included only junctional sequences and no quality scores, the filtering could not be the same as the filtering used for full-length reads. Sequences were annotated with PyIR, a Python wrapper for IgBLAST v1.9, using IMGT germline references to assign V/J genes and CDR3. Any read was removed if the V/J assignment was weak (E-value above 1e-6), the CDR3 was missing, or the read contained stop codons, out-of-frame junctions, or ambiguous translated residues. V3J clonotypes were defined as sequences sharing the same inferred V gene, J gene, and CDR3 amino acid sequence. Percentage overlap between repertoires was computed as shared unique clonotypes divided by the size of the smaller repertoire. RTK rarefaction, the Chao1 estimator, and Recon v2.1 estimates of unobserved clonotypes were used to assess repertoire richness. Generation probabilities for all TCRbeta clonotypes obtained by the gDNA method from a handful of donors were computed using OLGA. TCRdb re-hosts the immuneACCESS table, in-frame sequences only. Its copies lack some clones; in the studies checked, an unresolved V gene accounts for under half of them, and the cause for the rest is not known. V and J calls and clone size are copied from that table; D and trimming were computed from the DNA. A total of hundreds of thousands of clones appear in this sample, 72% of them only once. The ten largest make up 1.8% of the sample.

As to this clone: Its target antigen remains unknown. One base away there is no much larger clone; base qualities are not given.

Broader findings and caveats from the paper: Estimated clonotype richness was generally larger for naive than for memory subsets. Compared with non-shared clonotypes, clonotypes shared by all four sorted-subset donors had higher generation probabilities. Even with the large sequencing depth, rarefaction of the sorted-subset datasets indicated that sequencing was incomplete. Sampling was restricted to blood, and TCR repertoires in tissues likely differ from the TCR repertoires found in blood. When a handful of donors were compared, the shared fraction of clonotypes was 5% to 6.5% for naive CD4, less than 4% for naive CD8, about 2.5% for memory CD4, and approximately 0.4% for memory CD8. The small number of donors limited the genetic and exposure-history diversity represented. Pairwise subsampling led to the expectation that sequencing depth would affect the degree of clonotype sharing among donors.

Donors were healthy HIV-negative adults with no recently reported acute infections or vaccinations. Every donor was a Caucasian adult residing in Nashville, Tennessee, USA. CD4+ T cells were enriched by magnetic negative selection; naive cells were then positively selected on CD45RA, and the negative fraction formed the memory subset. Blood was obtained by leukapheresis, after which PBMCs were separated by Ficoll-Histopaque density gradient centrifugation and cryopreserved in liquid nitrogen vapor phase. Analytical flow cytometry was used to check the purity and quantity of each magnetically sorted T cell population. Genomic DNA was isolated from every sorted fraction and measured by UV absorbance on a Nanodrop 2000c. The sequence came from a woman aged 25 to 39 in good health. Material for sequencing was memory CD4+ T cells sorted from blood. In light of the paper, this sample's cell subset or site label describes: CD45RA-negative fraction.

The nucleotide sequence is TGTGCCAGCAGCTTCGGGGGTACTCCGGTCCAGTACTTC. Translated, this is CASSFGGTPVQYF. The chain couples TRBV5-5 to TRBJ2-7; a tentative D call is TRBD2 (6 bases match). Spanning cysteine to phenylalanine, the CDR3 consists of 13 amino acids. Kept here is only the CDR3 DNA, which spans 39 bases and is read in frame from base 1. V is cut by 2 bases and J by 10 bases, and the space between the germline ends is 16 bases. As encoded in the germline V gene (reference sequence), CDR1 is SGHKS while CDR2 is YYEKEE. Joined to the reference TRBV5-5 and TRBJ2-7 proteins, this CDR3 gives the full variable domain: DAGVTQSPTHLIKTRGQQVTLRCSPISGHKSVSWYQQVLGQGPQFIFQYYEKEERGRGNFPDRFSARQFPNYSSELNVNALLLGDSALYLCASSFGGTPVQYFGPGTRLTVT.